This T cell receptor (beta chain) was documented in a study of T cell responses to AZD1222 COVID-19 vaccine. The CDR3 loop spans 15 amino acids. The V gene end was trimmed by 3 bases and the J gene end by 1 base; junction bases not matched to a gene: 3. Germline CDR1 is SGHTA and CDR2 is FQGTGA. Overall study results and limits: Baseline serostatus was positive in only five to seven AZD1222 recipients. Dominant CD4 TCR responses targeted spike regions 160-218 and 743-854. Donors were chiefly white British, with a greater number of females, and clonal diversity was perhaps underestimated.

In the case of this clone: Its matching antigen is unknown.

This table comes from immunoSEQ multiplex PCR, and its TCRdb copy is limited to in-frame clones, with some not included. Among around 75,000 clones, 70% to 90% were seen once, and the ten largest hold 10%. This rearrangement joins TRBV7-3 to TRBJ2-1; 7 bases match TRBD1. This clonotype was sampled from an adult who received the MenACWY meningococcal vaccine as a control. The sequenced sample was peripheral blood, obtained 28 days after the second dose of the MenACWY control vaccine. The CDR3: CASSLQGQSYNEQFF. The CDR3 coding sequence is TGTGCCAGCAGCTTGCAGGGACAGTCCTACAATGAGCAGTTCTTC.